These 15 T cell receptor beta chains came from one sample sequenced in a study of lymphopenia after photon versus proton radiotherapy. Some clones are missing from TCRdb's copy, which holds only in-frame ones; the method was immunoSEQ multiplex PCR. The sample lists 70,000 or so clones, around 90% occurring once. Sequenced material: peripheral blood, taken from a patient treated with photon-based radiotherapy. The source is a woman in her 40s with cholangiocarcinoma.

The rearrangement joins TRBV7-6 to TRBJ1-6; D uncertain. Trimming shortened V by 0 bases and J by 8 bases, and 5 bases separated the two germline ends. The CDR3 contains 13 residues. CDR1 is SGHVS and CDR2 is FNYEAQ in the germline V gene. In DNA, the CDR3 is TGTGCCAGCAGCTTAGCTGGAGATTCACCCCTCCACTTT. Protein product: CASSLAGDSPLHF.

The chain carries TRBV30 and TRBJ2-3; 8 positions match TRBD2. CDR3 length: 17 residues. CDR1 is GTSNPN, CDR2 SVGIG, per germline (reference sequence). The V gene end was trimmed by 0 bases and the J gene end by 8 bases; junction bases not matched to a gene: 16. As DNA, the CDR3 is TGTGCCTGGAGTGTACCGGGAGGGATACTAGCGCGGGGTACGCAGTATTTT. Translated: CAWSVPGGILARGTQYF.

V and J are TRBV30 and TRBJ1-2; 7 positions agree with TRBD1. The germline V gene encodes CDR1 GTSNPN and CDR2 SVGIG (reference sequence). The length of the CDR3 is 14 residues. Unmatched junction bases numbered 9, after V lost 5 bases and J lost 3 bases. The CDR3 DNA reads as TGTGCCTGGCGTTCGGCAGGGGGTTACTATGGCTACACCTTC. This codes for CAWRSAGGYYGYTF.

J is TRBJ2-7 and V is TRBV9; maybe TRBD2 (6 bases). There are 13 residues in the CDR3. Trimming left V 0 bases short and J 4 bases short, with 8 bases between. Germline CDR1 reads SGDLS; CDR2 reads YYNGEE. CDR3 sequence (DNA): TGTGCCAGCAGCGTAGGACTAGGGTACGAGCAGTACTTC. Protein product: CASSVGLGYEQYF.

The chain uses TRBV25-1 and TRBJ2-1; 12 nucleotides match TRBD2. V dropped 6 bases and J dropped 5; count of bases not matched to a gene: 2. The CDR3 consists of 14 residues. CDR1 is MGHDK and CDR2 is SYGVNS in the germline V gene. The CDR3: CASRTSGGDNEQFF. The CDR3 coding sequence is TGTGCCAGCAGGACTAGCGGGGGTGACAATGAGCAGTTCTTC.

V is TRBV30 and J is TRBJ1-1; D possibly corresponds to TRBD1 (5 bases). CDR1 and CDR2 (germline): GTSNPN, SVGIG (reference sequence). Trimming cost V 7 bases and J 3 bases, with 6 bases left between them. CDR3 length: 10 amino acids. CDR3 sequence: CASRDTEAFF. In DNA form, the CDR3 reads TGTGCCTCCAGGGACACTGAAGCTTTCTTT.

The count of this clone is one. The chain couples TRBV19 to TRBJ1-5; tentative D call: TRBD1 (5 bases). CDR3 length: 12 residues. Trimming took off 1 base at V and 11 bases at J, with 9 bases between the two ends. CDR1 and CDR2 from the germline V gene are LNHDA and SQIVND (reference sequence). The CDR3 DNA is TGTGCCAGTAGTATAGGGGGCAGGGCCCAGCATTTT. Its protein is CASSIGGRAQHF.

The chain has TRBV18 and TRBJ1-1, with D unresolved. V was cut by 3 bases and J by 4 bases, with 18 bases left in between. CDR1 and CDR2 from the germline V gene are KGHSH and LQKENI. The CDR3 consists of 16 residues. The DNA of the CDR3 is TGTGCCAGCTCACCGAGCTACGAGGAGAGGAGCACTGAAGCTTTCTTT. Its protein product is CASSPSYEERSTEAFF.

The V call is TRBV10-1, the J call TRBJ1-1, with no clear D. V lost 6 bases and J lost 2, with 10 bases in between. The CDR3 totals 13 residues. Germline-derived CDR1 and CDR2 are WNHNN and SYGVQD (reference sequence). The CDR3 nucleotides are TGCGCCAGCAGAAGGGCCCTAAACACTGAAGCTTTCTTT. As protein: CASRRALNTEAFF.

The CDR3 spells CASGGTVGGQPQHF. Here the CDR3 DNA reads TGTGCCAGCGGAGGGACGGTGGGAGGACAGCCCCAGCATTTT. This chain uses TRBV6-1 with TRBJ1-5, with D possibly TRBD1 on 5 matching bases. Germline-derived CDR1 and CDR2 are MNHNS and SASEGT. V lost 8 bases and J lost 7, with 18 bases in between. This CDR3 is built from 14 residues.

V usage is TRBV4-1 and J usage is TRBJ2-7, with 8 bases matching TRBD1. Germline values: CDR1 MGHRA, CDR2 YSYEKL. Trimming cost V 0 bases and J 3 bases; bases outside gene matches: 4. There are 15 residues in the CDR3. CDR3 protein: CASSQEGQGNYEQYF. The CDR3 DNA follows: TGCGCCAGCAGCCAAGAAGGACAGGGTAACTACGAGCAGTACTTC.

This chain links TRBV2 with TRBJ2-4; D is possibly TRBD1 (6 bases). From germline, CDR1 is SNHLY and CDR2 FYNNEI. Trimming pared 5 bases from V and 3 bases from J, leaving 11 bases between. This CDR3 has 14 residues. The CDR3 loop is CASSHRDNKNIQYF. Here the CDR3 DNA reads TGTGCCAGCAGTCACCGGGACAACAAAAACATTCAGTACTTC.

This chain connects TRBV29-1 to TRBJ2-3, with 10 nucleotides matching TRBD2. V shed 3 bases, J shed 4 bases, and the junction held 4 bases outside the gene matches. Germline assignment: CDR1 SQVTM and CDR2 ANQGSEA. The CDR3 runs 14 residues. CDR3 coding DNA: TGCAGCGTTGATAAGCGGGAGGGCCCAGATACGCAGTATTTT. It specifies CSVDKREGPDTQYF.

The chain recombines TRBV19 with TRBJ2-3, with 9 positions matching TRBD1. The CDR3 runs to 15 residues. Germline CDR1 and CDR2: LNHDA and SQIVND (reference sequence). V shed 5 bases and J 3 bases; nucleotides not matched to a gene: 6. The CDR3: CASSEGQGRTDTQYF. The CDR3 DNA reads TGTGCCAGTAGTGAGGGACAGGGTAGAACAGATACGCAGTATTTT. Filled out from reference TRBV19 and TRBJ2-3, the complete variable domain reads DGGITQSPKYLFRKEGQNVTLSCEQNLNHDAMYWYRQDPGQGLRLIYYSQIVNDFQKGDIAEGYSVSREKKESFPLTVTSAQKNPTAFYLCASSEGQGRTDTQYFGPGTRLTVL.

The rearrangement uses TRBV27 and TRBJ2-3; tentatively, D is TRBD1 or TRBD2 (5 bases each). CDR1 MNHEY and CDR2 SMNVEV come from the germline V gene (reference sequence). The CDR3 is 14 residues long. Between the trimmed V and J ends, which lost 1 base and 6 bases, there was a span of 11 bases. CDR3 bases: TGTGCCAGCAGTTTATGGGGACCGGACGATACGCAGTATTTT. It encodes CASSLWGPDDTQYF.